Listed below are T cell receptor beta chains from one sample, sequenced in a study of control samples from healthy donors and cancer patients. Clones were read by immunoSEQ multiplex PCR, and TCRdb kept only the in-frame ones, dropping some. The sample contains about 170,000 clones, roughly 90% of which appear only once. The sample taken for sequencing was blood. All receptors derive from a man aged 30 to 39 in good health. Each CDR3 is given with its conserved first and last residue. The order of the fields is CDR3 DNA, CDR3 protein, CDR3 length, J gene, V gene, D gene, clone size. The D gene is left open where the match is weak. Not every row has a clone size; where given, it reads once, few, many or a size class.

CDR3nt: TGTGCCAGCAGTTATACAGGGAGGAAGGATCAGCCCCAGCATTTT; CDR3aa: CASSYTGRKDQPQHF; len: 15; j_gene: TRBJ1-5; v_gene: TRBV6-2/TRBV6-3; d_gene: -; abundance: -
CDR3nt: TGTGCCAGCTCGCCAAATCGACTTGGTGAAGCTTTCTTT; CDR3aa: CASSPNRLGEAFF; len: 13; j_gene: TRBJ1-1; v_gene: TRBV18; d_gene: -; abundance: -
CDR3nt: TGTGCCAGCAGCCCAGACAGACACACTGAAGCTTTCTTT; CDR3aa: CASSPDRHTEAFF; len: 13; j_gene: TRBJ1-1; v_gene: TRBV11-3; d_gene: -; abundance: -
CDR3nt: TGTGCCAGCAGTCCCTCGTTCCGTAGTAAGCATAGGGATGAGCAGTTCTTC; CDR3aa: CASSPSFRSKHRDEQFF; len: 17; j_gene: TRBJ2-1; v_gene: TRBV28; d_gene: -; abundance: few
CDR3nt: TGTGCCAGCAGTTACAGGGAACCCACCCGCAATCAGCCCCAGCATTTT; CDR3aa: CASSYREPTRNQPQHF; len: 16; j_gene: TRBJ1-5; v_gene: TRBV6-5; d_gene: -; abundance: -
CDR3nt: TGTGCCAGCTGCGGCGCACCGAAGGGGACAGATACGCAGTATTTT; CDR3aa: CASCGAPKGTDTQYF; len: 15; j_gene: TRBJ2-3; v_gene: TRBV11-1; d_gene: -; abundance: -
CDR3nt: TGTGCCAGCAGGGACGGAGATCAGCCCCAGCATTTT; CDR3aa: CASRDGDQPQHF; len: 12; j_gene: TRBJ1-5; v_gene: TRBV25-1; d_gene: -; abundance: -
CDR3nt: TGTGCCAGCAGTGTCAAGGGCTCCTACAATGAGCAGTTCTTC; CDR3aa: CASSVKGSYNEQFF; len: 14; j_gene: TRBJ2-1; v_gene: TRBV6-4; d_gene: -; abundance: -
CDR3nt: TGTGCCACCAGCAGAGATCGACATGAAGCTTTCTTT; CDR3aa: CATSRDRHEAFF; len: 12; j_gene: TRBJ1-1; v_gene: TRBV15; d_gene: -; abundance: -
CDR3nt: TGTGCCAGCAGAGGCTCGGTGAAAGGCTACACCTTC; CDR3aa: CASRGSVKGYTF; len: 12; j_gene: TRBJ1-2; v_gene: TRBV6-5; d_gene: -; abundance: once
CDR3nt: TGTGCCAGCAGCCACCCCGGGGCTGGGGCCAACGTCCTGACTTTC; CDR3aa: CASSHPGAGANVLTF; len: 15; j_gene: TRBJ2-6; v_gene: TRBV3-1/TRBV3-2; d_gene: -; abundance: few
CDR3nt: TGCGCCAGCAGGGGTATCAATGAGCAGTTCTTC; CDR3aa: CASRGINEQFF; len: 11; j_gene: TRBJ2-1; v_gene: TRBV5-1; d_gene: -; abundance: once
CDR3nt: TGTGCCAGTAGTACGTCGGGACTTTTTAGCACAGATACGCAGTATTTT; CDR3aa: CASSTSGLFSTDTQYF; len: 16; j_gene: TRBJ2-3; v_gene: TRBV19; d_gene: -; abundance: -
CDR3nt: TGTGCCAGCCGGGACAGCAATCAGCCCCAGCATTTT; CDR3aa: CASRDSNQPQHF; len: 12; j_gene: TRBJ1-5; v_gene: TRBV2; d_gene: -; abundance: few
CDR3nt: TGTGCCAGTAGTAGGCCCCCTCAGCGGGGGGGCCCCTACAATGAGCAGTTCTTC; CDR3aa: CASSRPPQRGGPYNEQFF; len: 18; j_gene: TRBJ2-1; v_gene: TRBV19; d_gene: TRBD2; abundance: -
CDR3nt: TGTGCCAGCAGCTCAGGGGACACCGGGGAGCTGTTTTTT; CDR3aa: CASSSGDTGELFF; len: 13; j_gene: TRBJ2-2; v_gene: TRBV11-2; d_gene: -; abundance: once
CDR3nt: TGTGCCAGCAGAACCCGGACAGGGGGCACGGACACCATATATTTT; CDR3aa: CASRTRTGGTDTIYF; len: 15; j_gene: TRBJ1-3; v_gene: TRBV6-6; d_gene: TRBD1; abundance: -
CDR3nt: TGTGCCAGCAGTGATAGACATTACTATGGCTACACCTTC; CDR3aa: CASSDRHYYGYTF; len: 13; j_gene: TRBJ1-2; v_gene: TRBV6-1; d_gene: -; abundance: -
CDR3nt: TGTGCCAGCAGCTTCAAGGGGGCCCAAGAGACCCAGTACTTC; CDR3aa: CASSFKGAQETQYF; len: 14; j_gene: TRBJ2-5; v_gene: TRBV7-2; d_gene: TRBD1; abundance: -
CDR3nt: TGTGCCAGCAGCTTAGTGAGGGGGGAAGAGACCCAGTACTTC; CDR3aa: CASSLVRGEETQYF; len: 14; j_gene: TRBJ2-5; v_gene: TRBV7-8; d_gene: -; abundance: -
CDR3nt: TGTGCCAGCAGCCCAAGAGGGGGAGCAGGCACTGAAGCTTTCTTT; CDR3aa: CASSPRGGAGTEAFF; len: 15; j_gene: TRBJ1-1; v_gene: TRBV7-2; d_gene: -; abundance: -
CDR3nt: TGCGCCAGCAGCCAAGCCCCCCCGGCGGGGGCCTCCCATTACAATGAGCAGTTCTTC; CDR3aa: CASSQAPPAGASHYNEQFF; len: 19; j_gene: TRBJ2-1; v_gene: TRBV4-1; d_gene: -; abundance: -
CDR3nt: TGCGCCAGCAGCCAAGATCAAGGGTATGGCTACACCTTC; CDR3aa: CASSQDQGYGYTF; len: 13; j_gene: TRBJ1-2; v_gene: TRBV4-1; d_gene: -; abundance: few
CDR3nt: TGTGCCAGCAGTAAAGTATACAATGAGCAGTTCTTC; CDR3aa: CASSKVYNEQFF; len: 12; j_gene: TRBJ2-1; v_gene: TRBV7-9; d_gene: -; abundance: once
CDR3nt: TGTGCCAGCAGCTTAGCGCAGTTGACGACTGAAGCTTTCTTT; CDR3aa: CASSLAQLTTEAFF; len: 14; j_gene: TRBJ1-1; v_gene: TRBV7-9; d_gene: -; abundance: once
CDR3nt: TGTGCCAGCAGCTCGGTTGGACTAGAGCGAGGTGAGCAGTTCTTC; CDR3aa: CASSSVGLERGEQFF; len: 15; j_gene: TRBJ2-1; v_gene: TRBV5-4; d_gene: TRBD2; abundance: -
CDR3nt: TGTGCCAGCAGCTCCCCCATCGGGGATCATACGGCCTCCGAGCAGTTCTTC; CDR3aa: CASSSPIGDHTASEQFF; len: 17; j_gene: TRBJ2-1; v_gene: TRBV9; d_gene: -; abundance: once
CDR3nt: TGTGCCAGCAGCCCCCGCCCCCAGAAATCGAACACTGAAGCTTTCTTT; CDR3aa: CASSPRPQKSNTEAFF; len: 16; j_gene: TRBJ1-1; v_gene: TRBV7-2; d_gene: -; abundance: -
CDR3nt: TGTGCCAGCAGCTCCTTAGACAACCTGAACACTGAAGCTTTCTTT; CDR3aa: CASSSLDNLNTEAFF; len: 15; j_gene: TRBJ1-1; v_gene: TRBV7-8; d_gene: -; abundance: -
CDR3nt: TGTGCCAGCAGTGAATTAGCGGGGGGTTACAATGAGCAGTTCTTC; CDR3aa: CASSELAGGYNEQFF; len: 15; j_gene: TRBJ2-1; v_gene: TRBV6-1; d_gene: TRBD2; abundance: -
CDR3nt: TGTGCCAGTGCAGGAGCGACAGGGATAAACACTGAAGCTTTCTTT; CDR3aa: CASAGATGINTEAFF; len: 15; j_gene: TRBJ1-1; v_gene: TRBV18; d_gene: TRBD1; abundance: -
CDR3nt: TGCGCCAGCAGCTTGGATAGCACGGCGGAATCCTACGAGCAGTACTTC; CDR3aa: CASSLDSTAESYEQYF; len: 16; j_gene: TRBJ2-7; v_gene: TRBV5-1; d_gene: -; abundance: -
CDR3nt: TGTGCCACTGATAGTGGAGGCGGAAACACCATATATTTT; CDR3aa: CATDSGGGNTIYF; len: 13; j_gene: TRBJ1-3; v_gene: TRBV19; d_gene: -; abundance: -
CDR3nt: TGTGCCAGCAGCGTCGGGTCAGGGGTCGGCAGCAATCAGCCCCAGCATTTT; CDR3aa: CASSVGSGVGSNQPQHF; len: 17; j_gene: TRBJ1-5; v_gene: TRBV9; d_gene: -; abundance: -
CDR3nt: TGTGCCAGCAGCTTCCGAGGGTCCGACATTGAGCAGTTCTTC; CDR3aa: CASSFRGSDIEQFF; len: 14; j_gene: TRBJ2-1; v_gene: TRBV7-9; d_gene: -; abundance: -
CDR3nt: TGTGCCAGCAGCTTAGCAAGGACTAGCGGGAGCAATGAGCAGTTCTTC; CDR3aa: CASSLARTSGSNEQFF; len: 16; j_gene: TRBJ2-1; v_gene: TRBV7-8; d_gene: TRBD2; abundance: -
CDR3nt: TGCAGTGCTAGTCACCAGGGGGGCGACGAGCAGTACTTC; CDR3aa: CSASHQGGDEQYF; len: 13; j_gene: TRBJ2-7; v_gene: TRBV20-1; d_gene: -; abundance: -
CDR3nt: TGTGCCAGCAGGCACACGGGGGAAGGTACGCAGTATTTT; CDR3aa: CASRHTGEGTQYF; len: 13; j_gene: TRBJ2-3; v_gene: TRBV27; d_gene: -; abundance: -
CDR3nt: TGTGCCAGCAGCCACGCGGGACGGGGATACGAGACCCAGTACTTC; CDR3aa: CASSHAGRGYETQYF; len: 15; j_gene: TRBJ2-5; v_gene: TRBV7-2; d_gene: -; abundance: -
CDR3nt: TGTGCCAGCAGTTACTTGGCTAGCGCGAACACCGGGGAGCTGTTTTTT; CDR3aa: CASSYLASANTGELFF; len: 16; j_gene: TRBJ2-2; v_gene: TRBV6-2/TRBV6-3; d_gene: -; abundance: -
CDR3nt: TGTGCCAGCAGTCCCGGGACCTATCAGCCCCAGCATTTT; CDR3aa: CASSPGTYQPQHF; len: 13; j_gene: TRBJ1-5; v_gene: TRBV28; d_gene: -; abundance: -
CDR3nt: TGCAGCGGGACTAGCGGGAGTTACAATGAGCAGTTCTTC; CDR3aa: CSGTSGSYNEQFF; len: 13; j_gene: TRBJ2-1; v_gene: TRBV29-1; d_gene: TRBD2; abundance: -
CDR3nt: TGTGCCAGCAGCTACGGACAGGGGTTCGGAAACACCATATATTTT; CDR3aa: CASSYGQGFGNTIYF; len: 15; j_gene: TRBJ1-3; v_gene: TRBV5-8; d_gene: TRBD1; abundance: -
CDR3nt: TGTGCCAGCAGCTTGCGGAGAGGGAAGGCGAACACTGAAGCTTTCTTT; CDR3aa: CASSLRRGKANTEAFF; len: 16; j_gene: TRBJ1-1; v_gene: TRBV5-8; d_gene: -; abundance: -
CDR3nt: TGTGCCAGCAGTTTTACCCGACCCTCTGGAAACACCATATATTTT; CDR3aa: CASSFTRPSGNTIYF; len: 15; j_gene: TRBJ1-3; v_gene: TRBV28; d_gene: -; abundance: -
CDR3nt: TGTGCCAGCAGCCAAGAAATTGGTCGTTACCATGAGCAGTTCTTC; CDR3aa: CASSQEIGRYHEQFF; len: 15; j_gene: TRBJ2-1; v_gene: TRBV4-2; d_gene: -; abundance: -
CDR3nt: TGCAGTGCTAGTAGTTATGCAACTAATGAAAAACTGTTTTTT; CDR3aa: CSASSYATNEKLFF; len: 14; j_gene: TRBJ1-4; v_gene: TRBV20-1; d_gene: -; abundance: -
CDR3nt: TGTGCCAGCTCACCATGGGAAGACACCATATATTTT; CDR3aa: CASSPWEDTIYF; len: 12; j_gene: TRBJ1-3; v_gene: TRBV18; d_gene: -; abundance: -
CDR3nt: TGCGCCAGCAGCTTGGGACTAGCGGGAGGGCCCGATAAGTCGGGGTTCTTC; CDR3aa: CASSLGLAGGPDKSGFF; len: 17; j_gene: TRBJ2-1; v_gene: TRBV5-1; d_gene: TRBD2; abundance: -
CDR3nt: TGTGCCAGCAGCCAAGGGATAGGCAGGGGCTACGAGCAGTACTTC; CDR3aa: CASSQGIGRGYEQYF; len: 15; j_gene: TRBJ2-7; v_gene: TRBV3-1/TRBV3-2; d_gene: -; abundance: -
CDR3nt: TGTGCCAGCAGACGACAGGACACCCGGGCGGGGGAGCTGTTTTTT; CDR3aa: CASRRQDTRAGELFF; len: 15; j_gene: TRBJ2-2; v_gene: TRBV28; d_gene: -; abundance: -
CDR3nt: TGTGCCAGCAGGTTACAGAGCACTGAAGCTTTCTTT; CDR3aa: CASRLQSTEAFF; len: 12; j_gene: TRBJ1-1; v_gene: TRBV28; d_gene: -; abundance: -
CDR3nt: TGTGCCACCAGTGACCCTCAACTGAACTATGGCTACACCTTC; CDR3aa: CATSDPQLNYGYTF; len: 14; j_gene: TRBJ1-2; v_gene: TRBV24-1; d_gene: -; abundance: -
CDR3nt: TGTGCCAGCAGTTACGGGGGCCGCGCGCCAAACAATGAGCAGTTCTTC; CDR3aa: CASSYGGRAPNNEQFF; len: 16; j_gene: TRBJ2-1; v_gene: TRBV6-6; d_gene: -; abundance: once
CDR3nt: TGTGCCAGCAGCCAGGGACGAGTCAATCCAGGAGGAGAGACCCAGTACTTC; CDR3aa: CASSQGRVNPGGETQYF; len: 17; j_gene: TRBJ2-5; v_gene: TRBV7-7; d_gene: -; abundance: -
CDR3nt: TGTGCCAGCAGCGGAGACTCTGGGGCCAACGTCCTGACTTTC; CDR3aa: CASSGDSGANVLTF; len: 14; j_gene: TRBJ2-6; v_gene: TRBV2; d_gene: -; abundance: once
CDR3nt: TGTGCCAGCTCACCTCTTTTGGAAGTCGGGAATGAGCAGTTCTTC; CDR3aa: CASSPLLEVGNEQFF; len: 15; j_gene: TRBJ2-1; v_gene: TRBV18; d_gene: -; abundance: -
CDR3nt: TGTGCCAGCAGTCCCCCGACTAGCGGGGTAAACATTCAGTACTTC; CDR3aa: CASSPPTSGVNIQYF; len: 15; j_gene: TRBJ2-4; v_gene: TRBV25-1; d_gene: TRBD2; abundance: -
CDR3nt: TGTGCCAGCAGTTTACCTGGACAGGGGTCCTACAATGAGCAGTTCTTC; CDR3aa: CASSLPGQGSYNEQFF; len: 16; j_gene: TRBJ2-1; v_gene: TRBV28; d_gene: TRBD1; abundance: -
CDR3nt: TGTGCCAGCAGGCCCGGGACAGATAACACTGAAGCTTTCTTT; CDR3aa: CASRPGTDNTEAFF; len: 14; j_gene: TRBJ1-1; v_gene: TRBV6-5; d_gene: TRBD1; abundance: few